The 21 T cell receptor beta chains below come from one sample, sequenced in a study of sequential checkpoint blockade in melanoma. The data were produced by immunoSEQ multiplex PCR, yet TCRdb's version contains in-frame clones alone and is incomplete. This repertoire shows roughly 2,900 clones, approximately 19% found once; its top ten account for around 14%. The treatment is: randomized to nivolumab then ipilimumab (arm A) or the reverse (arm B). Sequenced material: tumor tissue (inferred from file names), taken from a patient given nivolumab and ipilimumab in sequence. These receptors were obtained from a human donor with melanoma.

This clone was seen a handful of times. This chain uses TRBV9 with TRBJ1-4; no firm D call. Germline V gene lookup returns CDR1 SGDLS and CDR2 YYNGEE. The CDR3 extends over 12 amino acids. V was cut by 6 bases and J by 5 bases, with 8 bases left in between. In nucleotides, the CDR3 is TGTGCCAGCAAGGGCAGCAATGAAAAACTGTTTTTT. Translation: CASKGSNEKLFF.

The sample holds many counts of this clone. The chain uses TRBV11-3 and TRBJ2-4, with 7 bases that match TRBD1. J was trimmed by 1 base and V by 5 bases; bases with no gene match: 5. Germline CDR1 is SGHNT and CDR2 is YENEEA. The CDR3 sequence is 15 residues long. CDR3 bases: TGTGCCAGCAGCGCCGGGACAGACGCCAAAAACATTCAGTACTTC. Translation gives CASSAGTDAKNIQYF.

Relative to its sample, this clone is medium-sized. The rearrangement links TRBV11-3 to TRBJ1-1; TRBD1 matches at 9 bases. This CDR3 is built from 17 residues. Trimming at V came to 5 bases and at J to 5 bases, leaving 15 bases not matched to a gene. CDR1 and CDR2 (germline): SGHNT, YENEEA. CDR3 residues: CASSRGQGPHAGTEAFF. As DNA, the CDR3 is TGTGCCAGCAGCAGGGGACAGGGACCACATGCGGGTACTGAAGCTTTCTTT.

The V call is TRBV28, the J call TRBJ2-5; D gene ambiguous. CDR1 is MDHEN and CDR2 is SYDVKM in the germline V gene. Trimming shortened V by 4 bases and J by 4 bases, and 7 bases separated the two germline ends. The CDR3 sequence is 12 residues long. This CDR3 is CASSSWRETQYF. The CDR3 nucleotides read TGTGCCAGCAGTTCATGGCGAGAGACCCAGTACTTC.

This chain uses TRBV5-1 with TRBJ1-2; D is undetermined. The CDR3 is 15 amino acids. Trimming took 5 bases from V and 0 from J, leaving 14 bases between them. CDR1 SGHRS and CDR2 YFSETQ come from the germline V gene. CDR3 region: CASSTGDVTNYGYTF. The CDR3 nucleotides are TGCGCCAGCAGTACTGGGGATGTGACTAACTATGGCTACACCTTC.

The chain couples TRBV5-1 to TRBJ2-2, with 11 nucleotides matching TRBD1. Losses at the gene ends were 4 bases for V and 5 bases for J; bases not matched to a gene: 7. Germline values: CDR1 SGHRS, CDR2 YFSETQ. This CDR3 comprises 16 residues. CDR3: CASSSGQGAWTGELFF. CDR3 in DNA: TGCGCCAGCAGCAGCGGACAGGGGGCTTGGACCGGGGAGCTGTTTTTT.

This clone was found a few times. The chain uses TRBV6-8 and TRBJ1-2; tentatively, D is TRBD1 (6 bases). The germline V and J ends were trimmed by 3 bases and 11 bases, with 25 bases remaining between them. The CDR3 consists of 16 residues. In germline, CDR1 is MNHGY, CDR2 SAAAGT. The CDR3 sequence: CASSYTSRGDSLRYTF. The CDR3 region has the DNA TGTGCCAGCAGTTATACCTCGAGGGGGGACTCCTTACGGTACACCTTC.

The chain couples TRBV5-1 to TRBJ1-2, with D possibly TRBD1 on 5 matching bases. The CDR3 covers 15 residues. V was pared by 0 bases and J by 8 bases, with 17 bases between. In germline, CDR1 is SGHRS, CDR2 YFSETQ. The CDR3 here is CASSLGAGRESGYTF. For the CDR3, the DNA is TGCGCCAGCAGCTTGGGGGCAGGGCGGGAGTCGGGCTACACCTTC. The whole variable domain, remainder taken from reference TRBV5-1 and TRBJ1-2, is KAGVTQTPRYLIKTRGQQVTLSCSPISGHRSVSWYQQTPGQGLQFLFEYFSETQRNKGNFPGRFSGRQFSNSRSEMNVSTLELGDSALYLCASSLGAGRESGYTFGSGTRLTVV.

Only a few counts were recorded for this clone. The chain carries TRBV6-8 and TRBJ2-3; 16 bases map to TRBD2. This CDR3 has 15 amino acids. The V gene end was trimmed by 5 bases and the J gene end by 4 bases; junction bases not matched to a gene: 0. Germline assignment: CDR1 MNHGY and CDR2 SAAAGT. CDR3 coding DNA: TGTGCCAGCAGTGGGACTAGCGGGGGGGCAGATACGCAGTATTTT. Its protein product is CASSGTSGGADTQYF.

The genes are TRBV28 and TRBJ1-5; 8 bases match TRBD1. V gave up 7 bases and J gave up 0 bases; unmatched junction bases: 5. CDR1 and CDR2 (germline): MDHEN, SYDVKM. This CDR3 contains 15 residues. The chain's CDR3 is CASIAGGYSNQPQHF. The DNA of the CDR3 is TGTGCCAGCATTGCAGGGGGCTATAGCAATCAGCCCCAGCATTTT.

V is TRBV6-8 and J is TRBJ2-5; D unresolved. Germline lookup yields CDR1 MNHGY and CDR2 SAAAGT. The CDR3 spans 12 residues. Trimming left V 10 bases short and J 3 bases short, with 12 bases between. The CDR3 nucleotides read TGTGCCATCCGCGGAGAAGAAGAGACCCAGTACTTC. It is translated as CAIRGEEETQYF.

This clone was counted many times. V and J are TRBV11-3 and TRBJ1-2; D gene ambiguous. V was shortened by 5 bases and J by 5 bases, with 15 bases between the two germline ends. The CDR3 loop spans 14 amino acids. Germline CDR1 and CDR2: SGHNT and YENEEA. This chain's CDR3 is CASSRRDPTYGYTF. CDR3 in DNA: TGTGCCAGCAGCCGACGAGATCCCACGTATGGCTACACCTTC.

This clone was picked up one time. This rearrangement joins TRBV19 to TRBJ1-2; tentatively, D is TRBD1 (5 bases). Trimming stripped 0 bases from V and 3 bases from J, with 11 bases between. This CDR3 contains 15 residues. The germline CDR1 and CDR2 sequences are LNHDA and SQIVND (reference sequence). The CDR3 region has the DNA TGTGCCAGTAGTATAGAAGGACGGGGCTACTATGGCTACACCTTC. Translated, it gives CASSIEGRGYYGYTF. Filled out from reference TRBV19 and TRBJ1-2, the complete variable domain reads DGGITQSPKYLFRKEGQNVTLSCEQNLNHDAMYWYRQDPGQGLRLIYYSQIVNDFQKGDIAEGYSVSREKKESFPLTVTSAQKNPTAFYLCASSIEGRGYYGYTFGSGTRLTVV.

The gene calls are TRBV30 and TRBJ1-2; the D is unclear. Germline CDR1 reads GTSNPN; CDR2 reads SVGIG (reference sequence). Trimming removed 0 bases from V and 6 bases from J, with 8 bases in between. The CDR3 is made up of 12 amino acids. CDR3 sequence: CAWSVHGDGYTF. CDR3 in DNA: TGTGCCTGGAGTGTACACGGGGATGGCTACACCTTC.

This chain joins TRBV6-8 and TRBJ1-1; the D gene is possibly TRBD1 (6 bases). Trimming stripped 2 bases from V and 7 bases from J, with 11 bases between. The CDR3 runs 13 residues. Looked up from germline, CDR1 is MNHGY and CDR2 is SAAAGT. This CDR3 reads CASSYKQGSEAFF. In DNA form, the CDR3 reads TGTGCCAGCAGTTACAAACAGGGCAGTGAAGCTTTCTTT.

This clone occurred many times. The chain employs TRBV11-3 and TRBJ2-1; D may be TRBD2 (6 bases). Trimming stripped 5 bases from V and 4 bases from J, with 18 bases between. Germline CDR1 reads SGHNT; CDR2 reads YENEEA. The length of the CDR3 is 16 residues. The CDR3 region is CASSPSAGRGYNEQFF. CDR3 nucleotides: TGTGCCAGCAGCCCCAGTGCCGGGAGAGGATACAATGAGCAGTTCTTC.

This chain joins TRBV6-8 and TRBJ1-1; a possible D gene is TRBD1 (5 bases). The CDR3 spans 13 residues. Germline loops: CDR1 MNHGY, CDR2 SAAAGT. V lost 4 bases and J 2 bases, leaving 8 bases between the germline ends. CDR3 in DNA: TGTGCCAGCAGTTTGACAGAAAACACTGAAGCTTTCTTT. Amino acid sequence: CASSLTENTEAFF.

This clone is classed as large. The rearrangement uses TRBV6-8 and TRBJ1-5, with TRBD1 matching 7 bases. This CDR3 contains 20 residues. The ends lost 7 bases at V and 9 bases at J; junction bases unmatched: 30. Germline assignment: CDR1 MNHGY and CDR2 SAAAGT. As DNA, the CDR3 is TGTGCCAGCAAGCCACTTCACGGGACAGATATCAATGAAGGGGTTCGGCCCCAGCATTTT. As protein: CASKPLHGTDINEGVRPQHF.

This rearrangement joins TRBV19 to TRBJ2-1; D is perhaps TRBD2 (7 bases). The V end was cut by 6 bases, the J end by 10 bases, with 16 bases between. In germline, CDR1 is LNHDA, CDR2 SQIVND (reference sequence). The CDR3 runs to 13 residues. CDR3 protein: CASSRGAQWEQFF. DNA for the CDR3: TGTGCCAGTAGCCGGGGGGCCCAGTGGGAGCAGTTCTTC. The whole variable domain, remainder taken from reference TRBV19 and TRBJ2-1, is DGGITQSPKYLFRKEGQNVTLSCEQNLNHDAMYWYRQDPGQGLRLIYYSQIVNDFQKGDIAEGYSVSREKKESFPLTVTSAQKNPTAFYLCASSRGAQWEQFFGPGTRLTVL.

The chain has TRBV6-8 and TRBJ1-3; D gene ambiguous. The V end lost 4 bases, the J end lost 4 bases, and 11 bases lay between the germline ends. The CDR3 extends over 14 amino acids. Germline values: CDR1 MNHGY, CDR2 SAAAGT. CDR3 sequence (DNA): TGTGCCAGCAGTTTTTCCGACGGGGGAAACACCATATATTTT. It yields the protein CASSFSDGGNTIYF.

This clone was recorded a few times. V and J are TRBV10-3 and TRBJ1-5; D is unclear. Trimming pared 0 bases from V and 4 bases from J, leaving 7 bases between. CDR3 size: 14 residues. In germline, CDR1 is ENHRY, CDR2 SYGVKD. CDR3 nucleotide sequence: TGTGCCATCAGTGAGTCTATGACTAATCAGCCCCAGCATTTT. This sequence encodes CAISESMTNQPQHF.